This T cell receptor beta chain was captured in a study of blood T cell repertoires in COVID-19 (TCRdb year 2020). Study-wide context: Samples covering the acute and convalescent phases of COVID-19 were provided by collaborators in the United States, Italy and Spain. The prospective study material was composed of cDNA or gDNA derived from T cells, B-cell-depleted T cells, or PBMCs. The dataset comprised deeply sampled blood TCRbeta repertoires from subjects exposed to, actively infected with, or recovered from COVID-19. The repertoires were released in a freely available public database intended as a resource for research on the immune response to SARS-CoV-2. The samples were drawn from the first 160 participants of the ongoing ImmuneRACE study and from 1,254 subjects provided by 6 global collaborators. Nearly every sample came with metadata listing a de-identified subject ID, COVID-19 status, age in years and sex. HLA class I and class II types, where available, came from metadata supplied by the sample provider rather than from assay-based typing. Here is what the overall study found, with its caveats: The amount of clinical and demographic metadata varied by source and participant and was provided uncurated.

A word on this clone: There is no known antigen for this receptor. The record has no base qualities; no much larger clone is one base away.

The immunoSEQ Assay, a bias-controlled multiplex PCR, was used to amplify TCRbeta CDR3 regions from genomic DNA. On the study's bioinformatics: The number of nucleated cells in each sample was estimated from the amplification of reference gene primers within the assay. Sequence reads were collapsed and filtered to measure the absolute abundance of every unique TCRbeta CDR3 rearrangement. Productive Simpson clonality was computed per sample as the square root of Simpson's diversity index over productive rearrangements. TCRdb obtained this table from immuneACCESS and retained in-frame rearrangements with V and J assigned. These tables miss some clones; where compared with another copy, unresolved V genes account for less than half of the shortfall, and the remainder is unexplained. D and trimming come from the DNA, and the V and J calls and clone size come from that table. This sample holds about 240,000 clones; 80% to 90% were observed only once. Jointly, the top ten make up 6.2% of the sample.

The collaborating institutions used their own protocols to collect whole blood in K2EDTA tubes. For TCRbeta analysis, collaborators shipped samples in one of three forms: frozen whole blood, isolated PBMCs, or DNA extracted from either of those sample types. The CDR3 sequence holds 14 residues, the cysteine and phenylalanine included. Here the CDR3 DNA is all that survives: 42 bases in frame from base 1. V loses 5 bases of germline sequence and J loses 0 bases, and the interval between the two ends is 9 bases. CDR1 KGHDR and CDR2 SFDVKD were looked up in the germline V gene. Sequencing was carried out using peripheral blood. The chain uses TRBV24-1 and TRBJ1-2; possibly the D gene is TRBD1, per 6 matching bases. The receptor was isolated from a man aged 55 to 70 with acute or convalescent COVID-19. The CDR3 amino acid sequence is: CATSGDTANYGYTF. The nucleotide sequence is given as TGTGCCACCAGTGGGGACACCGCTAACTATGGCTACACCTTC.